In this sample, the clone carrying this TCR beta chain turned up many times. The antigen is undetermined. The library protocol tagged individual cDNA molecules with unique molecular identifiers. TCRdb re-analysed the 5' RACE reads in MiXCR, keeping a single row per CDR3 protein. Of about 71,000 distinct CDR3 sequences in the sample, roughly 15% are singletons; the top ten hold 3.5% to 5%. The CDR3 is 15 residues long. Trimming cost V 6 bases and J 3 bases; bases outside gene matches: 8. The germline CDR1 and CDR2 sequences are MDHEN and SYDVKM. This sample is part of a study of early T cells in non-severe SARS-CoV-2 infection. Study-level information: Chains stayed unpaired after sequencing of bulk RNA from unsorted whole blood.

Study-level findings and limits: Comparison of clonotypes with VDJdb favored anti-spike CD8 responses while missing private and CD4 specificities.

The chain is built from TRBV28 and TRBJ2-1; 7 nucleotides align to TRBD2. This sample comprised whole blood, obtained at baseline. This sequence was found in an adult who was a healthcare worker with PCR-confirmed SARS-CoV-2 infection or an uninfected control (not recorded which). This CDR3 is CASSIIAGNYNEQFF. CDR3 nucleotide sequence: TGTGCCAGCAGCATCATAGCGGGCAACTACAATGAGCAGTTCTTC.